The TCR beta chain described here comes from a study of blood T cell repertoires in COVID-19. This clone was counted a single time. This study enrolled people aged about 18 to 90 from 20 to 25 US geographic areas. The CDR3 is 16 amino acids. CDR1 is SGHRS and CDR2 is YFSETQ in the germline V gene. V shed 1 base and J 8 bases; nucleotides not matched to a gene: 10. Sequencing was performed with immunoSEQ multiplex PCR; in TCRdb, only in-frame clones are kept and a portion is missing. The sample holds some 190,000 clones, less than 85% seen once. V and J are TRBV5-1 and TRBJ1-2; 11 bases match TRBD1. This receptor was obtained from a woman in her twenties or thirties who had recovered from COVID-19. Sequenced: PBMCs or T cells enriched from blood (not recorded which). The CDR3 is CASSLTGQGASEGYTF. CDR3 sequence (DNA): TGCGCCAGCAGCTTGACAGGACAGGGGGCTTCGGAAGGCTACACCTTC.